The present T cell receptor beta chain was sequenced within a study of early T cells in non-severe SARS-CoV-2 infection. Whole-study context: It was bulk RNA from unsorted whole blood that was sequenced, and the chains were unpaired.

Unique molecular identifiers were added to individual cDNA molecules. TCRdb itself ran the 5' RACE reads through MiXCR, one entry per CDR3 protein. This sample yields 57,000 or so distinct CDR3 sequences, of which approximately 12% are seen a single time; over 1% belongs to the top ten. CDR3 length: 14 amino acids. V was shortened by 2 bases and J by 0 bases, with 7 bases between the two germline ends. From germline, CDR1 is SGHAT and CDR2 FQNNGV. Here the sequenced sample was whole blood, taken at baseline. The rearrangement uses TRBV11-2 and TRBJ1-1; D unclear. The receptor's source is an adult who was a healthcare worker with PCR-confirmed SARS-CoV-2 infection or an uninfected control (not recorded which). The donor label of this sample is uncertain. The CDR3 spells CASSLTQLNTEAFF. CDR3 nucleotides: TGTGCCAGCAGCTTAACACAGTTGAACACTGAAGCTTTCTTT.